Listed here are 15 T cell receptor beta chains from one sample, sequenced in a study of CD8+ T cells in alopecia areata. This sample's treatment: oral pan-JAK inhibitor, 5-10 mg twice daily. In each case, RNA was isolated and then reverse transcribed into cDNA as the sequencing template. TCRdb keeps only in-frame clones here, not all; method: immunoSEQ multiplex PCR. The table lists about 200,000 clones, approximately 38% of them singletons. This material consisted of CD4+ T cells sorted from blood, taken at approximately week 30, from a patient treated with tofacitinib. The source of these receptors is a human donor with alopecia areata.

The V gene is TRBV5-1, the J gene TRBJ2-3, with TRBD2 matching 7 bases. The junction had 4 bases not matched to a gene; V was cut back by 0 bases and J by 0 bases. The CDR3 is 16 amino acids. Germline assignment: CDR1 SGHRS and CDR2 YFSETQ. The CDR3 protein is CASSLGLAASTDTQYF. The DNA of the CDR3 is TGCGCCAGCAGCTTGGGGCTAGCGGCTAGCACAGATACGCAGTATTTT.

CDR3 in DNA: TGTGCCAGCAGCCCCGCGGGGGTGAACTATGGCTACACCTTC. Residues: CASSPAGVNYGYTF. The rearrangement uses TRBV5-6 and TRBJ1-2; D possibly corresponds to TRBD1 (5 bases). With 4 bases removed from V and 2 bases from J, the gap between germline ends came to 12 bases. This CDR3 is built from 14 residues. In germline, CDR1 is SGHDT, CDR2 YYEEEE.

This clone was observed a handful of times. The chain combines TRBV6-6 with TRBJ2-2, with no clear D. Per germline, CDR1 MNHNY and CDR2 SVGAGI (reference sequence). V gave up 2 bases and J gave up 4 bases, with 8 bases separating them. This CDR3 has 14 amino acids. CDR3 sequence: CASSYGHRTGELFF. The CDR3 nucleotides are TGTGCCAGCAGTTACGGGCACCGCACCGGGGAGCTGTTTTTT.

DNA of the CDR3: TGCAGCGTTGAACGAGCGGGGGGCAGCACAGATACGCAGTATTTT. It translates to CSVERAGGSTDTQYF. V gene TRBV29-1 combines with J gene TRBJ2-3; 9 bases are a match to TRBD2. With V trimmed by 2 bases and J by 0 bases, 3 bases remained unmatched. CDR3 size: 15 residues. Germline V gene data show CDR1 as SQVTM and CDR2 as ANQGSEA.

This clone has a handful of counts. The chain is built from TRBV23-1 and TRBJ1-5; D is ambiguous. TRBV23-1 carries the ORF label, with uncertain function. The V end lost 8 bases, the J end lost 11 bases, and 16 bases lay between the germline ends. This CDR3 has 12 amino acids. CDR3 sequence reads: CASRACHRAQHF. CDR3 in DNA: TGCGCCAGCCGTGCCTGCCATCGGGCCCAGCATTTT.

The chain links TRBV30 to TRBJ1-6; D is uncertain. Trimming took off 4 bases at V and 7 bases at J, with 8 bases between the two ends. Germline CDR1 and CDR2: GTSNPN and SVGIG (reference sequence). CDR3 length: 12 residues. CDR3 sequence reads: CAWNPGNSPLHF. The CDR3 DNA reads as TGTGCCTGGAATCCGGGGAATTCACCCCTCCACTTT.

The chain couples TRBV5-1 to TRBJ2-7; D unclear. Per the germline V gene, CDR1 is SGHRS and CDR2 is YFSETQ. The CDR3 sequence is 10 residues long. Trimming shortened V by 10 bases and J by 2 bases, and 7 bases separated the two germline ends. The CDR3 sequence: CAPAAYEQYF. As DNA, the CDR3 is TGCGCCCCGGCAGCCTACGAGCAGTACTTC.

The chain recombines TRBV6-6 with TRBJ1-6; TRBD1 matches 7 bases. The ends lost 8 bases at V and 6 bases at J; junction bases unmatched: 7. The CDR3 runs to 14 residues. Germline CDR1 reads MNHNY; CDR2 reads SVGAGI (reference sequence). The DNA of the CDR3 is TGTGCCAGCGCATTGACAGGGAGTAATTCACCCCTCCACTTT. This encodes CASALTGSNSPLHF.

The rearrangement uses TRBV30 and TRBJ1-1, with D possibly TRBD1 on 6 matching bases. Germline V gene lookup returns CDR1 GTSNPN and CDR2 SVGIG (reference sequence). Trimming stripped 4 bases from V and 1 base from J, with 10 bases between. CDR3 size: 13 residues. CDR3 amino acids: CAWTGAGNTEAFF. CDR3 DNA: TGTGCCTGGACGGGGGCAGGGAACACTGAAGCTTTCTTT.

This rearrangement joins TRBV5-1 to TRBJ2-3, with D unresolved. There are 15 residues in the CDR3. From germline, CDR1 is SGHRS and CDR2 YFSETQ. The V end was cut by 0 bases, the J end by 3 bases, with 11 bases between. The CDR3 DNA sequence: TGCGCCAGCAGCTTGGTCGCCCTTAAGACAGATACGCAGTATTTT. Its translation is CASSLVALKTDTQYF.

This clone appeared many times. This chain uses TRBV2 with TRBJ1-6; a possible D gene is TRBD1 (5 bases). Germline CDR1 is SNHLY and CDR2 is FYNNEI. V was cut by 7 bases and J by 4 bases, with 11 bases left in between. The CDR3 length is 14 residues. The CDR3 bases are TGTGCCAGCATCGCGACAGCTTATAATTCACCCCTCCACTTT. Translated, it gives CASIATAYNSPLHF.

There are a few counts of this clone. V and J are TRBV7-2 and TRBJ2-7, with D possibly being TRBD1 (5 bases). V was cut by 2 bases and J by 6 bases, with 5 bases left in between. The germline V gene encodes CDR1 SGHTA and CDR2 FQGNSA. CDR3 length: 11 amino acids. CDR3 protein: CASSLRGEQYF. CDR3 DNA: TGTGCCAGCAGCTTAAGGGGCGAGCAGTACTTC.

The rearrangement uses TRBV18 and TRBJ2-2; tentatively, D is TRBD2 (6 bases). V was clipped by 7 bases and J by 0 bases, with 18 bases between them. The CDR3 loop spans 17 amino acids. Germline-derived CDR1 and CDR2 are KGHSH and LQKENI. The chain's CDR3 is CASYGGAKTSNTGELFF. The DNA for the CDR3 is TGTGCCAGCTACGGAGGGGCAAAAACCTCGAACACCGGGGAGCTGTTTTTT.

This clone was seen a handful of times. The CDR3 coding sequence is TGTGCCAGCAGTTTATCGGGGAACAATCAGCCCCAGCATTTT. This gives the protein CASSLSGNNQPQHF. The J gene is TRBJ1-5, the V gene TRBV28; D gene unclear. Germline CDR1 reads MDHEN; CDR2 reads SYDVKM. This CDR3 has 14 amino acids. V lost 1 base to trimming and J lost 3 bases, with 7 bases between them.

This clone has just a few counts. J is TRBJ1-5 and V is TRBV4-1; D call uncertain. The CDR3 has 15 residues. V shed 1 base and J shed 1 base, with 8 bases lying between them. CDR1 MGHRA and CDR2 YSYEKL come from the germline V gene. The CDR3 protein is CASSQVPQSNQPQHF. The CDR3 nucleotides are TGCGCCAGCAGCCAAGTACCCCAGAGCAATCAGCCCCAGCATTTT.